The rows below give T cell receptor beta chains drawn from one sample of a study of blood T cells in healthy people across ages. TCRdb redid the calling of the 5' RACE reads with MiXCR, one entry per CDR3 protein. The sample contains 600,000 to 800,000 distinct CDR3 sequences, about 21% of which appear only once. Sequencing input: blood. These receptors were collected from a man in his 70s in good health. Both conserved end residues are part of each CDR3. A D gene is named only where the DNA matches it firmly. A clone size is listed for some rows: how often the clone was seen (once, few, many), or a class if it is expanded.

clone size	J gene	V gene	D gene	CDR3 DNA	CDR3 protein
.	TRBJ2-3	TRBV12-3/TRBV12-4	TRBD2	TGTGCCAGCAGTTGGGGACTAGCGGGAGCAGATACGCGGTATTTT	CASSWGLAGADTRYF
few	TRBJ2-7	TRBV15	.	TGTACCACCAGCATGGGACTCGAGGGCTACGAGCAGTACTTC	CTTSMGLEGYEQYF
.	TRBJ2-3	TRBV24-1	.	TGTGCCACCAGTGATTCGGGGAGGGGGATACAAGATACGCAGTATTTT	CATSDSGRGIQDTQYF
.	TRBJ2-1	TRBV5-1	TRBD2	TGCGCCAGCAGCACGACTAGCGGGAGTTTGAATGAGCAGTTCTTC	CASSTTSGSLNEQFF
few	TRBJ2-5	TRBV10-3	.	TGTGCCATCAGTGAGTCCCTCGAAGAGACCCAGTACTTC	CAISESLEETQYF
.	TRBJ2-7	TRBV28	TRBD2	TGTGCCAGCAGTTCCCACTCTAGCGGCAGCTCCTACGAGCAGTACTTC	CASSSHSSGSSYEQYF
many	TRBJ1-3	TRBV7-3	.	TGTGCCAGCAGCTTAAATCCGGGCTCTGGAAACACCATATATTTT	CASSLNPGSGNTIYF
.	TRBJ2-5	TRBV6-1	.	TGTGCCAGCAGCCTAACTGGAGCGGCCCCAGGGGAGACCCAGTACTTC	CASSLTGAAPGETQYF
.	TRBJ2-7	TRBV20-1	.	TGCAGTGCTTTAGAAGGGTCAGGAACGTACGAGCAGTACTTC	CSALEGSGTYEQYF
.	TRBJ2-7	TRBV6-2/TRBV6-3	.	TGTGCCAGCAGTTACCCTCATGGACGGGCGTCCGTTGAGCAGTACTTC	CASSYPHGRASVEQYF
many	TRBJ1-4	TRBV27	.	TGTGCCAGCAGTCCGCTCACGACAGGAAGGAGTGAAAAACTGTTTTTT	CASSPLTTGRSEKLFF
.	TRBJ2-1	TRBV3-1	.	TGTGCCAGCAGCCAAGAGGGCAGGTCCTACAATGAGCAGTTCTTC	CASSQEGRSYNEQFF
many	TRBJ2-1	TRBV2	.	TGTGCCAGCAGTGTGCAACGGTCCACTCACTACAATGAGCAGTTCTTC	CASSVQRSTHYNEQFF
.	TRBJ2-7	TRBV20-1	TRBD2	TGCAGTGCTAGAGGGGCGGGAGGCCACGAGCAGTACTTC	CSARGAGGHEQYF
few	TRBJ2-4	TRBV20-1	.	TGCAGTGCTAGGAGCCCCCTAGCTCCCAAAAACATTCAGTACTTC	CSARSPLAPKNIQYF
.	TRBJ1-2	TRBV11-2	TRBD1	TGTGCCAGCAGCGGGGACAGGGGCTACGGCTACACCTTC	CASSGDRGYGYTF
few	TRBJ2-3	TRBV24-1	TRBD1	TGTGCCACCAGCTCCACAGGGGACGGCACAGATACGCAGTATTTT	CATSSTGDGTDTQYF
few	TRBJ2-2	TRBV15	TRBD1	TGTGCCACCAGCGGAAGGACAGGGAGAACCGGGGAGCTGTTTTTT	CATSGRTGRTGELFF
few	TRBJ1-1	TRBV20-1	.	TGCAGTGCTAGAGATCCTAGGGTGAACACTGAAGCTTTCTTT	CSARDPRVNTEAFF
.	TRBJ2-5	TRBV7-8	.	TGTGCCAGCAGGGTGGATTTCCCTACCCAAGAGACCCAGTACTTC	CASRVDFPTQETQYF
once	TRBJ2-1	TRBV10-3	TRBD2	TGTGCCATCAGTGACGGAGCGGGAGGGACTTCCTACAATGAGCAGTTCTTC	CAISDGAGGTSYNEQFF
.	TRBJ1-1	TRBV6-5	.	TGTGCCGGCAGGACAGCCCAATCAAACACTGAACCTTTCTTT	CAGRTAQSNTEPFF
few	TRBJ2-5	TRBV5-1	.	TGCGCCAGCAGCTTGACAAGCAGGGAGACCCAGTACTTC	CASSLTSRETQYF
few	TRBJ2-7	TRBV5-1	TRBD1	TGCGCCAGCAGCCCGACAGGGGACGAGCAGTACTTC	CASSPTGDEQYF
many	TRBJ1-2	TRBV5-5	TRBD1	TGTGCCAGCAGCTTGGTAGCAGGGGGCTGGAATGGCTACACCTTC	CASSLVAGGWNGYTF
.	TRBJ1-3	TRBV7-2	.	TGTGCCAGCAGCCCCGTGGCCCGAAGCTCTGGAAACACCATATATTTT	CASSPVARSSGNTIYF